The entry below gives a single T cell receptor beta chain sequence along with its context. Its binding antigen is unknown. The sample holds no much larger clone one base away, and base qualities are not on file. The V end loses 5 bases and the J end loses 2 bases, and a stretch of 14 bases separates them. CDR1 and CDR2 are drawn from the germline V gene: SGDLS, YYNGEE. From cysteine to phenylalanine, the CDR3 is 15 amino acids long. Only the CDR3 DNA stays, 45 bases, in frame from base 1. This specimen belongs to a study of cytomegalovirus exposure and HLA in healthy donors (dated by TCRdb to between 2016 and 2019). With respect to the entire study: According to a later analysis, the roughly 120 validation repertoires were produced on the same platform as the 600 to 850 repertoires of the first cohort. The study aimed to test whether signatures of past pathogen exposure could be identified by cataloging public T cell receptors. Besides the first cohort of roughly 640 subjects, a separate validation cohort made up of about 120 different subjects was used. The study combined high-throughput TCR immunosequencing, statistical association of individual TCRs with disease status, and machine learning to predict cytomegalovirus infection status. General study outcomes and caveats: A few of the identified cytomegalovirus-associated TCR beta chains were confirmed in vitro to be specific for cytomegalovirus antigens. A later analysis had no HLA typing for the validation cohort, so co-occurrence there was scored across all 130 or so repertoires. In a later analysis, TCRs clustered in the first cohort were found to also tend to co-occur in the approximately 120 validation repertoires, with 85% to 95% of cluster scores above 0. According to the authors, the approach could potentially be generalized to other disease states and immunological phenotypes. The classifier was reported to diagnose cytomegalovirus status with high specificity and sensitivity in both the original and validation cohorts. Across donors, most TCR sequences were observed very rarely, whereas some public TCRs were present in many individuals. The study listed 150 to 200 TCR beta chains as associated with cytomegalovirus.

The donors were included in the validation cohort of approximately 130 subjects, a group kept apart from the approximately 690-subject first cohort. Receptor libraries were prepared by the immunoSEQ multiplex PCR assay. Processing in the source paper ran as follows. A statistical classification framework was built for diagnosing cytomegalovirus status from the catalog of TCR beta chain sequences. As stored in TCRdb, this immuneACCESS dataset retains in-frame rearrangements with V and J assigned. A fraction of the clones does not appear; measured against another copy, unresolved V genes explain less than half of the discrepancy, and the remainder lacks a known reason. The V and J calls and the clone size are those of that table, but D and trimming were determined from the DNA. In all, the sample holds 150,000 to 200,000 clones, and more than 75% of those were seen once. The ten biggest clones cover 2.5% to 3% of the sample.

The TCR was taken from a man in his late teens or twenties in good health and CMV-seronegative. The sequencing input was PBMCs. The rearranged segments are TRBV9 and TRBJ2-1; TRBD2 is a weak D gene call, 6 bases matching. The CDR3 protein sequence reads: CASRADGGTYNEQFF. Read as DNA, the sequence is TGTGCCAGCAGGGCTGACGGAGGGACCTACAATGAGCAGTTCTTC.